This T cell receptor beta chain was obtained from a study of cytomegalovirus exposure and HLA in healthy donors. Findings and limits, study-wide: Compared with the roughly 700-donor mean, an Asian-associated ancestry cluster reportedly had fewer N-insertions, according to a later analysis. The majority of CMV-associated TCR beta chains were reported as apparently HLA-restricted in a later analysis. The study flagged roughly 160 TCR beta chains as cytomegalovirus-associated.

Comment on this clone: The antigen remains undetermined.

The V gene's germline CDR1 is GTSNPN and CDR2 SVGIG (reference sequence). V lost 5 bases, J lost 3 bases, and 7 bases stayed unmatched. The CDR3 has 15 amino acids. Vbeta (60) and Jbeta (13) primers were used in the PCR. Clones were read by immunoSEQ multiplex PCR, and TCRdb kept only the in-frame ones, dropping some. The table records 200,000 to 250,000 clones, 85% of them present only once. Sequencing was done on a sample of PBMCs. The J gene is TRBJ2-1, the V gene TRBV30, with 10 bases that match TRBD2. The clonotype originates from a human donor in good health. The chain's CDR3 is CAWSFSGRYYNEQFF. CDR3 bases: TGTGCCTGGTCTTTTAGCGGGAGGTACTACAATGAGCAGTTCTTC.